This passage covers 10 T cell receptor beta chains from one sample sequenced in a study of T-cell reconstitution after alpha-beta-depleted transplantation in children. This sample's TCRbeta library carried unique molecular identifier barcodes. TCRdb called the PCR reads again in MiXCR, with one record for every CDR3 protein. Among some 200,000 distinct CDR3 sequences listed, 6.3% were seen once. Sequencing was performed on PBMCs, taken before TCRalphabeta/CD19-depleted stem cell transplant. Receptors were obtained from a girl under two years old with combined immunodeficiency, due to receive a stem cell transplant.

Ten or more counts support this clonotype. The gene calls are TRBV6-5 and TRBJ2-2; 14 positions match TRBD2. Germline assignment: CDR1 MNHEY and CDR2 SVGAGI. This CDR3 has 18 residues. V lost 2 bases and J lost 7; bases outside the gene matches: 9. CDR3 in amino acids: CASSYPGTSGGTGGELFF. The DNA for the CDR3 is TGTGCCAGCAGTTACCCTGGGACTAGCGGGGGAACAGGCGGGGAGCTGTTTTTT.

This clonotype came up many times. The CDR3 sequence: CASSSSPGVPRDTQYF. The CDR3, as DNA: TGTGCCAGCAGCTCCTCCCCCGGGGTACCTCGAGATACGCAGTATTTT. The chain joins TRBV7-2 to TRBJ2-3, with a weak D call TRBD2 (5 bases). CDR3 length equals 16 residues. Trimming left V 4 bases short and J 5 bases short, with 19 bases between. Germline CDR1 and CDR2: SGHTA and FQGNSA.

This clonotype was picked up many times. The chain has TRBV3-1 and TRBJ2-2; 8 nucleotides align to TRBD1. The V gene end was trimmed by 4 bases and the J gene end by 6 bases; junction bases not matched to a gene: 10. The CDR3 has 16 residues. Looked up from germline, CDR1 is LGHDT and CDR2 is YNNKEL (reference sequence). In DNA, the CDR3 is TGTGCCAGCAGCCTTCAGGGGGCCCCAATCCCCGGGGAGCTGTTTTTT. It specifies CASSLQGAPIPGELFF.

This clonotype has ten or more counts. This CDR3 is CASRPFQGFQSYNEQFF. The CDR3, as DNA: TGTGCCAGCAGACCTTTCCAGGGATTCCAATCCTACAATGAGCAGTTCTTC. The chain combines TRBV28 with TRBJ2-1, with a weak D call TRBD1 (5 bases). Trimming took off 6 bases at V and 1 base at J, with 19 bases between the two ends. The germline gives CDR1 MDHEN, CDR2 SYDVKM. The CDR3 has 17 amino acids.

This clonotype was found many times. V is TRBV12-3 or TRBV12-4 and J is TRBJ2-1; the match to TRBD2 covers 9 bases. The CDR3 is 15 residues long. Unmatched junction bases numbered 7, after V lost 5 bases and J lost 5 bases. CDR3 sequence (DNA): TGTGCCAGCAGTATCAGACTAGCGGTTGACAATGAGCAGTTCTTC. Protein: CASSIRLAVDNEQFF.

This clonotype was seen ten or more times. This sequence joins TRBV3-1 and TRBJ2-1, with 10 bases lining up with TRBD2. Germline CDR1 reads LGHDT; CDR2 reads YNNKEL (reference sequence). This CDR3 region has 20 residues. V lost 3 bases to trimming and J lost 3 bases; unmatched junction nucleotides: 17. The CDR3 DNA follows: TGTGCCAGCAGCCACCCTGAAGCGGGAGGGCTGAGAGACGACTACAATGAGCAGTTCTTC. Translated: CASSHPEAGGLRDDYNEQFF.

In its sample, this clonotype was seen a few times. The chain recombines TRBV15 with TRBJ2-5; no clear D. The CDR3 sequence is 14 residues long. Germline-derived CDR1 and CDR2 are LNHNV and YYDKDF (reference sequence). The V end was cut by 9 bases, the J end by 3 bases, with 17 bases between. The CDR3 DNA reads TGTGCCACGTGCCCGGGCGATTCTAAAGAGACCCAGTACTTC. This codes for CATCPGDSKETQYF.

The table lists this clonotype with many counts. The chain is built from TRBV20-1 and TRBJ2-7; D unclear. The germline V gene has CDR1 DFQATT and CDR2 SNEGSKA (reference sequence). The CDR3 totals 11 residues. V was shortened by 3 bases and J by 3 bases, with 6 bases between the two germline ends. The CDR3 DNA is TGCAGTGCTAGGAGTGGCTACGAGCAGTACTTC. This sequence encodes CSARSGYEQYF.

The chain carries TRBV28 and TRBJ1-3; D is perhaps TRBD1 (5 bases). There are 16 residues in the CDR3. Trimming stripped 7 bases from V and 0 bases from J, with 16 bases between. The germline gives CDR1 MDHEN, CDR2 SYDVKM. This chain's CDR3 is CASKTGHANSGNTIYF. The CDR3 coding sequence is TGTGCCAGCAAGACCGGACACGCGAACTCTGGAAACACCATATATTTT.

This clonotype has ten or more counts. This chain joins TRBV29-1 and TRBJ1-2, with D possibly matching TRBD1 (5 bases). This CDR3 comprises 13 residues. V was cut by 0 bases and J by 3 bases, with 8 bases left in between. From germline, CDR1 is SQVTM and CDR2 ANQGSEA. The CDR3 DNA reads as TGCAGCGTTGAAGATGGGACCGACTATGGCTACACCTTC. Residues: CSVEDGTDYGYTF. The variable domain in full, completed from reference TRBV29-1 and TRBJ1-2, reads SAVISQKPSRDICQRGTSLTIQCQVDSQVTMMFWYRQQPGQSLTLIATANQGSEATYESGFVIDKFPISRPNLTFSTLTVSNMSPEDSSIYLCSVEDGTDYGYTFGSGTRLTVV.